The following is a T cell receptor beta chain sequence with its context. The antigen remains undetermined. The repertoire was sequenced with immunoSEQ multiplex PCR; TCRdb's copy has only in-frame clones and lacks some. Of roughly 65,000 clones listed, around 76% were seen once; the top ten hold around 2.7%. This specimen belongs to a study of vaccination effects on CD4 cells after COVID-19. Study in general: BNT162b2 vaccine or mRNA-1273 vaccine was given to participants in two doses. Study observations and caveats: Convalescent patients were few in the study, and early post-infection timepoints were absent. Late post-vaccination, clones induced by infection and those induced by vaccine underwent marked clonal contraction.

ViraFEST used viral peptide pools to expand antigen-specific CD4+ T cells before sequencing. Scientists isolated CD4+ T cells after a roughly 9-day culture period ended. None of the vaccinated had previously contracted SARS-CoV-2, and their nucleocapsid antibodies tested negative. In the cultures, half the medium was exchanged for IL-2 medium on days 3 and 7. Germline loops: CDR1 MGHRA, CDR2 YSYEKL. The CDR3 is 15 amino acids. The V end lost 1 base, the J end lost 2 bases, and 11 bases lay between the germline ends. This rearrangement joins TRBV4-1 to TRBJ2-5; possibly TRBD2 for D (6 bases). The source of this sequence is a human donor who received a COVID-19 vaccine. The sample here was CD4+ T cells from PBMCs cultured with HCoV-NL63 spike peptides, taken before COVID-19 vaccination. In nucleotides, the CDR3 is TGCGCCAGCAGCCAAGGTTGGGGAGGACAAGAGACCCAGTACTTC. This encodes CASSQGWGGQETQYF.